This TCR beta chain was sequenced during a study of prognosis after radiotherapy for stage I lung cancer. About this clonotype itself: A read error may produce the germline difference seen at one junction end.

Two-round multiplex PCR on genomic DNA was the method by which TCR beta CDR3 was amplified. First-round PCR, the initial amplification, used primers specific to each TRBV and TRBJ gene. Universal primers featured in the second PCR round. TCRdb independently ran MiXCR on the multiplex PCR reads; one entry per CDR3 protein. The repertoire holds 11,000 to 15,000 distinct CDR3 sequences, 55% to 70% seen once, with roughly 25% in the top ten. The receptor was derived from a donor aged 50 or older with non-small cell lung cancer. Here the sequenced sample was PBMCs, taken before or after stereotactic body radiation therapy (not recorded which).

CDR3 protein: CTSSASGTGSYDQYF. The CDR3 DNA reads TGTACCAGCAGTGCATCCGGGACCGGATCTTACGATCAGTACTTC. This chain uses TRBV12-3 or TRBV12-4 with TRBJ2-7; TRBD1 or TRBD2 may be the D gene (5 bases each). The CDR3 runs to 15 residues.